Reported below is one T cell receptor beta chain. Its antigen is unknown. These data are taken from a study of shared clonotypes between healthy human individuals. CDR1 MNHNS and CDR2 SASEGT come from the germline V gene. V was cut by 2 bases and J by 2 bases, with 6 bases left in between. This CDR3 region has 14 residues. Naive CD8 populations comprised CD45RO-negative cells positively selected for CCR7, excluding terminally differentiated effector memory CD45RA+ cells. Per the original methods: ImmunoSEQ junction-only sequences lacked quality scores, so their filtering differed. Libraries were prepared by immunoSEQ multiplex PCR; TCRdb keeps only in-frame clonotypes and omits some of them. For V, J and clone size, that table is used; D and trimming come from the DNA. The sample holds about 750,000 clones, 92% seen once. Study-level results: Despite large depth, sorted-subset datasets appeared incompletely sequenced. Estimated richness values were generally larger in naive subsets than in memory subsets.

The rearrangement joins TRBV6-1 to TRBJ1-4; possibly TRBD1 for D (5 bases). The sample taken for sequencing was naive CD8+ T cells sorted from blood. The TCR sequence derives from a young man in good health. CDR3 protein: CASSERGTNEKLFF. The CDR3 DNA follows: TGTGCCAGCAGTGAACGGGGGACTAATGAAAAACTGTTTTTT.